Reported below is one TCR beta chain. This clonotype was detected ten times or more. Its antigen is currently not known. Base qualities were left out, and no much larger clone turns up one base away. The record originates from a study of identical twins (dated by TCRdb to 2016 to 2017). Study-wide context: TCR alpha and beta repertoires from monozygotic twins, unrelated adults of various ages and cord blood were deep-sequenced to test whether fetal clonotypes persist. To rule out contamination, the twin experiments were replicated at different times with different library preparation protocols.

Only healthy Caucasian donors were included. Three pairs of female monozygotic twins, all aged about 18 to 30 years, were included in the twin cohort. Positive isolation kits from Invitrogen were used to isolate CD4+ and CD8+ T cell populations. Based on the germline V gene, the CDR1 and CDR2 sequences are SQVTM and ANQGSEA. The CDR3 has 13 amino acids, counting the end cysteine and phenylalanine. The retained sequence is limited to the CDR3, 39 bases, with the frame set at the first base. The germline V end is reduced by 4 bases and the J end by 6 bases; junction bases left unmatched: 5. Library prep was done by 5' RACE. TCRdb records Illumina HiSeq 2000 as the sequencer. A universal primer binding site was added through template switching, and the final cDNA carried a unique molecular identifier so that TCR cDNA molecules could be counted accurately. Specific primers in the conserved constant-segment region were used to synthesize first-strand cDNA for the TCR alpha and beta chains. To control for contamination, each cDNA library was double barcoded with a SMART-Mk sample barcode plus Illumina barcodes. TruSeq adapter sequences, together with Illumina sample barcodes, were added in two successive PCR steps. The Illumina HiSeq platform was used with custom primers to sequence TCR alpha and beta cDNA libraries. The authors processed their data as follows. Unique molecular identifiers were extracted from raw reads with MiGEC, and CDR3 positions were determined with MiXCR. For each individual, recombination models were inferred using an EM algorithm with the repgenHMM and IGoR tools. The tcR package in R was used for shared clonotype analysis, with sharing normalized by the product of cloneset sizes. To study raw recombination without the effects of thymic and clonal selection, out-of-frame nonproductive sequences were analyzed. TCRdb reprocessing: public reads trimmed at Q25 with fastp, clones called with MiXCR, in-frame beta chains kept. Entries that share a CDR3 protein sequence are merged under the most common genes and DNA. The V and J calls here are based on TCRdb, not the publication. The sample yields about 220,000 distinct CDR3 sequences; 7% to 8.5% were counted once. Clones ranked in the top ten supply over 5% of the sample.

The research as a whole found: Zero-insertion analyses could be partly confounded by invariant T cells such as MAIT and iNKT, although diverse VJ usage argued against such confounding for most clonotypes. Compared with coincidental sharing between unrelated individuals, out-of-frame TCR alpha sequences shared between twins had an excess of sequences with low generation probability. Conclusions relied on cross-sectional statistical analysis, since the same donors could not be followed over many years. Abundant cord blood beta clonotypes had fewer insertions, young adult naive repertoires showed a similar but weaker trend, and memory repertoires showed no such trend. In monozygotic twins, recombination models systematically underestimated out-of-frame TCR alpha sharing, but the models matched the sharing seen between unrelated individuals. The excess sharing between twins in beta out-of-frame sequences was weaker because fewer shared sequences reduced the signal-to-noise ratio.

This same sample was also taken into another study, of yellow fever vaccine responses in identical twins. The second paper states: According to the authors, the vaccine-induced T cell response in identical twins seemed to be partly convergent and partly specific to each individual. Focusing on identical twins, the study followed the T cell clones that responded to the vaccine, and did so with precision.

The receptor was isolated from a woman between 18 and 29 years old in good health. The sequence links TRBV29-1 to TRBJ2-7, with 11 middle bases fitting TRBD2. The specimen was CD8+ T cells sorted from blood. The CDR3 in this case is CSVVAGGRIEQYF. Read as DNA, the sequence is TGCAGCGTTGTAGCGGGAGGGAGAATCGAGCAGTACTTC.